The 27 T cell receptor beta chains below were found in one sample sequenced in a study of blood T cell repertoires in COVID-19. TCRdb keeps only in-frame clones here, not all; method: immunoSEQ multiplex PCR. The table has about 100,000 clones, 84% seen once. Sequencing used peripheral blood. The receptors here all came from a human donor in a cohort sampled during active COVID-19.

CDR3 sequence (DNA): TGTGCCAGCTCACCACCGGCGGGAGGCGGTGAGCAGTTCTTC. As protein: CASSPPAGGGEQFF. V and J are TRBV18 and TRBJ2-1; 8 bases fit TRBD2. CDR3 length equals 14 residues. V lost 0 bases, J lost 9 bases, and 4 bases stayed unmatched. Germline V gives CDR1 KGHSH, CDR2 LQKENI.

The chain uses TRBV28 and TRBJ1-1, with D tentatively TRBD1 (6 bases). CDR1 is MDHEN, CDR2 SYDVKM, per germline. Trimming took off 6 bases at V and 5 bases at J, with 19 bases between the two ends. The CDR3 contains 15 residues. CDR3 nucleotide sequence: TGTGCCAGCAGGCCCGCGGGGGGGCTGGAAACTGAAGCTTTCTTT. The encoded protein is CASRPAGGLETEAFF.

The genes are TRBV7-2 and TRBJ1-4; 9 nucleotides line up with TRBD1. CDR3 length equals 15 residues. The germline V gene has CDR1 SGHTA and CDR2 FQGNSA. V gave up 5 bases and J gave up 2 bases; unmatched junction bases: 3. CDR3 in amino acids: CASSPTGGTNEKLFF. The CDR3, as DNA: TGTGCCAGCAGCCCCACAGGGGGCACTAATGAAAAACTGTTTTTT.

This chain joins TRBV6-5 and TRBJ2-7; possible D gene TRBD1, 5 bases. The germline V gene has CDR1 MNHEY and CDR2 SVGAGI. The CDR3 runs to 13 residues. The germline V and J ends were trimmed by 0 bases and 3 bases, with 6 bases remaining between them. As DNA, the CDR3 is TGTGCCAGCAGTTACTCTAGGGGCTACGAGCAGTACGTC. This translates into CASSYSRGYEQYV.

This chain joins TRBV6-2 or TRBV6-3 and TRBJ2-2; 7 nucleotides agree with TRBD1. Losses at the gene ends were 0 bases for V and 0 bases for J; bases not matched to a gene: 16. This CDR3 region has 21 residues. CDR1 and CDR2 (germline): MNHEY, SVGEGT. As DNA, the CDR3 is TGTGCCAGCAGTTACTCTAGGTTGGGGCAGGGGGTAACCACGAACACCGGGGAGCTGTTTTTT. Its protein is CASSYSRLGQGVTTNTGELFF.

The V gene is TRBV18, the J gene TRBJ1-1; D perhaps matches TRBD1 (5 bases). CDR3 size: 14 residues. Looked up from germline, CDR1 is KGHSH and CDR2 is LQKENI. Trimming left V 3 bases short and J 2 bases short, with 10 bases between. The CDR3 nucleotides read TGTGCCAGCTCACCCCGGACAACCAACACTGAAGCTTTCTTT. Its translation: CASSPRTTNTEAFF.

The chain links TRBV2 to TRBJ2-7; D not resolved. This CDR3 is built from 12 residues. Per germline, CDR1 SNHLY and CDR2 FYNNEI. Trimming stripped 6 bases from V and 3 bases from J, with 9 bases between. Here the CDR3 reads CASSPGSYEQYV. CDR3 nucleotide sequence: TGTGCCAGCAGCCCCGGTAGCTACGAGCAGTACGTC.

Worth noting for this clone: The same CDR3 can be traced to other DNA sequences in this sample. The chain couples TRBV12-3 or TRBV12-4 to TRBJ2-5; D ambiguous. This CDR3 comprises 11 residues. Trimming removed 6 bases at V and 3 bases at J, with 5 bases between. CDR3 region: CASSPKETQYF. In DNA form, the CDR3 reads TGTGCCAGCAGCCCTAAAGAGACCCAGTACTTC.

This chain connects TRBV27 to TRBJ2-3, with 8 bases matching TRBD1. V shed 5 bases and J 2 bases; nucleotides not matched to a gene: 6. This CDR3 has 15 residues. The germline V gene encodes CDR1 MNHEY and CDR2 SMNVEV (reference sequence). Here the CDR3 DNA reads TGTGCCAGCAGTCCCCAGGGGGCCTACACAGATACGCAGTATTTT. Translated: CASSPQGAYTDTQYF.

The chain joins TRBV30 to TRBJ2-2; 8 nucleotides match TRBD2. Germline CDR1 GTSNPN, CDR2 SVGIG (reference sequence). V lost 4 bases and J lost 6; bases outside the gene matches: 4. The CDR3 totals 13 residues. The chain's CDR3 is CAWTGRAPGELFF. CDR3 sequence (DNA): TGTGCCTGGACCGGGAGGGCCCCCGGGGAGCTGTTTTTT.

This chain links TRBV28 with TRBJ2-4; a possible D gene is TRBD1 (5 bases). V lost 7 bases, J lost 0 bases, and 10 bases lay in between. Per the germline V gene, CDR1 is MDHEN and CDR2 is SYDVKM. This CDR3 comprises 14 residues. The CDR3 loop is CASTPTVAKNIQYF. The CDR3, as DNA: TGTGCCAGCACGCCGACAGTAGCCAAAAACATTCAGTACTTC.

J is TRBJ2-2 and V is TRBV4-3; the D gene is possibly TRBD2 (5 bases). Between the trimmed V and J ends, which lost 1 base and 7 bases, there was a span of 16 bases. The CDR3 consists of 16 residues. Per germline, CDR1 LGHNA and CDR2 YSLEER. The CDR3 DNA sequence: TGCGCCAGCAGCCAAGGTTCTAGCCGGTCCTACGGGGAGCTGTTTTTT. This translates into CASSQGSSRSYGELFF.

This rearrangement joins TRBV19 to TRBJ2-3; 9 bases map to TRBD2. Germline V gene sequence: CDR1 LNHDA, CDR2 SQIVND (reference sequence). The CDR3 has 14 amino acids. J lost 6 bases, V lost 7 bases, and 8 bases had no gene match. This chain's CDR3 is CASKAGGSSDTQYF. Here the CDR3 DNA reads TGTGCCAGTAAAGCGGGAGGTTCTTCGGATACGCAGTATTTT.

This chain uses TRBV2 with TRBJ2-4; D uncertain. Trimming pared 8 bases from V and 0 bases from J, leaving 11 bases between. Germline V CDR1 and CDR2: SNHLY, FYNNEI. CDR3 length: 14 residues. CDR3 sequence reads: CASSLLLAKNIQYF. The CDR3 bases are TGTGCCAGCTCTCTTCTTTTAGCCAAAAACATTCAGTACTTC.

The rearrangement links TRBV7-9 to TRBJ2-7; TRBD2 agrees at 7 bases. Germline-derived CDR1 and CDR2 are SEHNR and FQNEAQ (reference sequence). V was clipped by 2 bases and J by 6 bases; unmatched bases: 1. This CDR3 comprises 12 residues. The CDR3 bases are TGTGCCAGCAGCTTATCGGGGGGCGAGCAGTACTTC. It yields the protein CASSLSGGEQYF.

The chain is built from TRBV7-3 and TRBJ2-1, with D hard to call. V was pared by 5 bases and J by 0 bases, with 5 bases between. Looked up from germline, CDR1 is SGHTA and CDR2 is FQGTGA. There are 13 residues in the CDR3. The CDR3 protein is CASSPNSYNEQFF. In nucleotides, the CDR3 is TGTGCCAGCAGCCCTAACTCCTACAATGAGCAGTTCTTC.

The chain couples TRBV18 to TRBJ1-3; D unresolved. V was cut by 0 bases and J by 0 bases, with 6 bases left in between. The germline V gene has CDR1 KGHSH and CDR2 LQKENI. This CDR3 is built from 15 residues. CDR3 protein: CASSPPTPSGNTIYF. CDR3 nucleotides: TGTGCCAGCTCACCACCGACACCCTCTGGAAACACCATATATTTT.

This rearrangement joins TRBV10-3 to TRBJ1-2, with D uncertain. CDR3 length: 13 residues. V was clipped by 2 bases and J by 2 bases, with 6 bases between them. CDR1 is ENHRY, CDR2 SYGVKD, per germline. CDR3 sequence reads: CAISEGENYGYTF. The CDR3 DNA sequence: TGTGCCATCAGTGAGGGAGAGAACTATGGCTACACCTTC.

The chain carries TRBV5-1 and TRBJ2-2, with a possible D match to TRBD1 (6 bases). The CDR3 sequence is 14 residues long. The V gene's germline CDR1 is SGHRS and CDR2 YFSETQ. V was shortened by 5 bases and J by 10 bases, with 18 bases between the two germline ends. In DNA form, the CDR3 reads TGCGCCAGCAGGCCAGGGGTAACTTGGGAGGAGCTGTTTTTT. It specifies CASRPGVTWEELFF.

The chain has TRBV5-1 and TRBJ1-2; 12 bases fit TRBD1. The length of the CDR3 is 14 residues. The V gene end was trimmed by 3 bases and the J gene end by 7 bases; junction bases not matched to a gene: 4. The germline gives CDR1 SGHRS, CDR2 YFSETQ. CDR3 protein: CASSSGTGGFGYTF. The CDR3 region has the DNA TGCGCCAGCAGCTCTGGGACAGGGGGCTTTGGCTACACCTTC.

The rearrangement joins TRBV27 to TRBJ2-2, with 7 bases fitting TRBD2. Trimming at V came to 4 bases and at J to 2 bases, leaving 7 bases not matched to a gene. The CDR3 runs 16 residues. The germline gives CDR1 MNHEY, CDR2 SMNVEV (reference sequence). The chain's CDR3 is CASSYYGGSNTGELFF. The CDR3 bases are TGTGCCAGCAGTTATTACGGCGGGAGTAACACCGGGGAGCTGTTTTTT.

Concerning this clone: Other DNA sequences in the same sample also yield this CDR3. This chain links TRBV4-2 with TRBJ1-1, with 7 bases identical to TRBD1. Germline V gene lookup returns CDR1 LGHNA and CDR2 YNFKEQ. J was trimmed by 5 bases and V by 0 bases; bases with no gene match: 9. The length of the CDR3 is 16 residues. CDR3 in amino acids: CASSQDPQGVGTEAFF. The CDR3 DNA reads TGTGCCAGCAGCCAAGACCCGCAGGGGGTAGGGACTGAAGCTTTCTTT.

This clone was observed a few times. This chain uses TRBV19 with TRBJ1-2; D is perhaps TRBD1 (6 bases). The V end lost 2 bases, the J end lost 4 bases, and 11 bases lay between the germline ends. CDR1 is LNHDA, CDR2 SQIVND, per germline (reference sequence). This CDR3 spans 14 amino acids. The CDR3 DNA follows: TGTGCCAGTAGTATAAGACAGGAAGTCTATGGCTACACCTTC. This sequence encodes CASSIRQEVYGYTF.

The chain couples TRBV27 to TRBJ1-3, with D hard to call. Germline CDR1 reads MNHEY; CDR2 reads SMNVEV (reference sequence). Trimming cost V 6 bases and J 2 bases, with 8 bases left between them. The CDR3 has 13 residues. The CDR3: CASRYSAGNTIYF. CDR3 nucleotides: TGTGCCAGCAGGTACAGTGCTGGAAACACCATATATTTT.

The gene calls are TRBV10-3 and TRBJ2-3; TRBD2 aligns across 9 bases. CDR1 is ENHRY, CDR2 SYGVKD, per germline. The CDR3 length is 16 residues. With V trimmed by 2 bases and J by 10 bases, 13 bases remained unmatched. The CDR3 nucleotides are TGTGCCATCAGTGAGCCTAGCGGGATAGGCGAGGTGGCGCAGTATTTT. Translation: CAISEPSGIGEVAQYF.

The chain combines TRBV7-2 with TRBJ2-1, with TRBD2 as a possible D gene (5 bases). The CDR3 is 12 amino acids. Deletions cut 5 bases from V and 10 bases from J, with 12 bases between. From germline, CDR1 is SGHTA and CDR2 FQGNSA. CDR3 bases: TGTGCCAGCAGCCGACTATCAGCGGAGCAGTTCTTC. Protein product: CASSRLSAEQFF.

The chain joins TRBV27 to TRBJ1-4; D is uncertain. Trimming stripped 3 bases from V and 8 bases from J, with 10 bases between. Per the germline V gene, CDR1 is MNHEY and CDR2 is SMNVEV (reference sequence). CDR3 length equals 13 residues. In nucleotides, the CDR3 is TGTGCCAGCAGTTTCGGGGTGAGAGAAAAACTGTTTTTT. Protein: CASSFGVREKLFF.